This passage covers 17 T cell receptor beta chains from one sample sequenced in a study of T cell repertoires in cytomegalovirus infection. TCRdb reprocessed the reads with MiXCR, giving one entry per CDR3 protein. There are around 250,000 distinct CDR3 sequences in the sample; 17% occur only once, and about 45% lies in the top ten. Sample: CD8+ T cells from PBMCs. The receptor source for this set is a human donor in good health (CMV status not recorded). Some clones in this sample may be carry-over from other donors' samples.

The chain couples TRBV12-3 or TRBV12-4 to TRBJ2-1; 8 nucleotides match TRBD2. After removal of 7 bases from V and 7 bases from J, the junction contained 12 bases not matched to a gene. CDR3 size: 15 residues. CDR3 sequence reads: CASTLGLVASNEQFF. The DNA for the CDR3 is TGTGCCAGCACCCTGGGACTAGTCGCGAGTAATGAGCAGTTCTTC.

This clonotype was seen only a few times. The chain carries TRBV6-6 and TRBJ2-2; weak D call: TRBD2 (5 bases). From germline, CDR1 is MNHNY and CDR2 SVGAGI (reference sequence). This CDR3 has 17 residues. Trimming took 0 bases from V and 3 from J, leaving 14 bases between them. DNA of the CDR3: TGTGCCAGCAGTTACTCAATCCGGGTGCGGGACACCGGGGAGCTGTTTTTT. The encoded protein is CASSYSIRVRDTGELFF.

This clonotype was picked up one time. The CDR3 DNA reads TGTGCCAGCAGTTTGGAACTGACCAATGAGCAGTTCTTC. Translation gives CASSLELTNEQFF. V usage is TRBV6-6 and J usage is TRBJ2-1; D call uncertain. V was trimmed by 4 bases and J by 6 bases, leaving 10 bases between them. Germline lookup yields CDR1 MNHNY and CDR2 SVGAGI (reference sequence). The CDR3 spans 13 residues.

This clonotype occurred many times. Written as DNA, the CDR3 is TGTGCCAGCAGTCGACAGGGGAACCCACAAGAGACCCAGTACTTC. Protein product: CASSRQGNPQETQYF. The chain is built from TRBV6-1 and TRBJ2-5, with 8 bases matching TRBD1. The V gene end was trimmed by 5 bases and the J gene end by 2 bases; junction bases not matched to a gene: 7. The CDR3 is 15 amino acids. Germline values: CDR1 MNHNS, CDR2 SASEGT.

Ten or more counts support this clonotype. The V call is TRBV6-2 or TRBV6-3, the J call TRBJ1-1; D is undetermined. The CDR3 consists of 14 residues. Germline V gene sequence: CDR1 MNHEY, CDR2 SVGEGT. V lost 5 bases to trimming and J lost 4 bases, with 14 bases between them. The CDR3 region has the DNA TGTGCCAGCAGTACTTCCGGGCGCGGCACTGAAGCTTTCTTT. Residues: CASSTSGRGTEAFF.

With regard to this clonotype: The conserved phenylalanine or tryptophan normally closing the CDR3 is absent here, so this likely arose from a read error. The V call is TRBV7-9, the J call TRBJ2-6; no reliable D call. Germline values: CDR1 SEHNR, CDR2 FQNEAQ (reference sequence). V was trimmed by 2 bases and J by 0 bases, leaving 8 bases between them. The CDR3 is made up of 16 amino acids. CDR3 DNA: TGTGCCAGCAGCTTACCCTTGAGCTCTGGGGCCAACGTCCTGACTTCC. Translated: CASSLPLSSGANVLTS.

This clonotype was detected many times. The genes are TRBV7-6 and TRBJ2-2, with 8 bases that match TRBD1. Germline CDR1 and CDR2: SGHVS and FNYEAQ. The V and J ends lost 5 bases and 4 bases, in that order; junction bases with no gene match: 6. CDR3 length: 15 residues. CDR3 in DNA: TGTGCCAGCAGCGTAGGAACAGGGGGCACCGGGGAGCTGTTTTTT. This encodes CASSVGTGGTGELFF.

The gene calls are TRBV25-1 and TRBJ1-1; 7 bases map to TRBD1. The CDR3 sequence is 13 residues long. The germline gives CDR1 MGHDK, CDR2 SYGVNS. J gave up 0 bases and V 8 bases, and 3 bases lay outside the gene matches. This CDR3 is CASLGQLNTEAFF. The CDR3 nucleotides are TGTGCCAGCTTGGGACAGTTGAACACTGAAGCTTTCTTT. Supplemented by reference TRBV25-1 and TRBJ1-1, the full variable domain reads EADIYQTPRYLVIGTGKKITLECSQTMGHDKMYWYQQDPGMELHLIHYSYGVNSTEKGDLSSESTVSRIRTEHFPLTLESARPSHTSQYLCASLGQLNTEAFFGQGTRLTVV.

This chain links TRBV2 with TRBJ1-2; tentative D call: TRBD1 (5 bases). The CDR3 has 16 residues. Germline CDR1 SNHLY, CDR2 FYNNEI. Trimming pared 7 bases from V and 0 bases from J, leaving 18 bases between. For the CDR3, the DNA is TGTGCCAGCACGCGAACGAAACAGGTTCCTAACTATGGCTACACCTTC. This translates into CASTRTKQVPNYGYTF.

This clonotype has a handful of counts. The V and J genes are TRBV20-1 and TRBJ1-5; D remains ambiguous. Germline V gene lookup returns CDR1 DFQATT and CDR2 SNEGSKA (reference sequence). The CDR3 spans 14 residues. V shed 5 bases and J shed 4 bases, with 15 bases lying between them. Here the CDR3 DNA reads TGCAGTGCTTTTCGACCGGGAGGTAATCAGCCCCAGCATTTT. It specifies CSAFRPGGNQPQHF.

This clonotype was recorded at least ten times. The rearrangement uses TRBV7-2 and TRBJ2-7, with a tentative D call TRBD1 (6 bases). The ends were cut back, 1 base at V and 5 bases at J, with 18 bases in the middle. CDR3 size: 16 residues. Germline values: CDR1 SGHTA, CDR2 FQGNSA. CDR3 in DNA: TGTGCCAGCAGCTTAGTATCCTGGCAGGGGATACACGAGCAGTACTTC. Translated, it gives CASSLVSWQGIHEQYF. The variable domain in full, completed from reference TRBV7-2 and TRBJ2-7, reads GAGVSQSPSNKVTEKGKDVELRCDPISGHTALYWYRQSLGQGLEFLIYFQGNSAPDKSGLPSDRFSAERTGGSVSTLTIQRTQQEDSAVYLCASSLVSWQGIHEQYFGPGTRLTVT.

This clonotype was seen more than once but under ten times. The rearrangement uses TRBV25-1 and TRBJ1-1; D uncertain. V lost 6 bases and J lost 1, with 9 bases in between. CDR1 MGHDK and CDR2 SYGVNS come from the germline V gene. This CDR3 contains 13 residues. CDR3 residues: CASRPVTNTEAFF. Here the CDR3 DNA reads TGTGCCAGCAGGCCCGTAACGAACACTGAAGCTTTCTTT. Supplemented by reference TRBV25-1 and TRBJ1-1, the full variable domain reads EADIYQTPRYLVIGTGKKITLECSQTMGHDKMYWYQQDPGMELHLIHYSYGVNSTEKGDLSSESTVSRIRTEHFPLTLESARPSHTSQYLCASRPVTNTEAFFGQGTRLTVV.

The rearrangement links TRBV5-8 to TRBJ1-1, with D uncertain. This CDR3 contains 12 residues. V lost 0 bases to trimming and J lost 4 bases, with 4 bases between them. The V gene's germline CDR1 is SGHTS and CDR2 YDEGEE. The CDR3 protein is CASSLVRTEAFF. Written as DNA, the CDR3 is TGTGCCAGCAGCTTGGTCCGCACTGAAGCTTTCTTT.

This clonotype was counted ten times or more. This chain connects TRBV7-2 to TRBJ1-1; a possible D gene is TRBD1 (5 bases). Trimming stripped 3 bases from V and 1 base from J, with 18 bases between. The CDR3 consists of 17 residues. From germline, CDR1 is SGHTA and CDR2 FQGNSA. The CDR3 coding sequence is TGTGCCAGCAGCTTTCGGAGGGGCGCAATTAGGAACACTGAAGCTTTCTTT. Protein product: CASSFRRGAIRNTEAFF.

Ten or more counts support this clonotype. The CDR3 DNA is TGTGCCAGCAGCTTAGCCGGGTTTGGCAATCAGCCCCAGCATTTT. Its protein is CASSLAGFGNQPQHF. The chain has TRBV7-8 and TRBJ1-5, with D uncertain. Between the trimmed V and J ends, which lost 0 bases and 2 bases, there was a span of 8 bases. The CDR3 is made up of 15 amino acids. Germline CDR1 is SGHVS and CDR2 is FQNEAQ.

The chain has TRBV20-1 and TRBJ1-5, with 8 positions matching TRBD1. The germline V gene has CDR1 DFQATT and CDR2 SNEGSKA (reference sequence). Germline trimming cut 2 bases from V and 0 bases from J; bases unmatched to any gene: 12. The CDR3 runs to 18 residues. The CDR3 nucleotides are TGCAGTGCTAGACCTGGACAGGGAGGCGCCTATAGCAATCAGCCCCAGCATTTT. Protein sequence: CSARPGQGGAYSNQPQHF.

This clonotype was picked up many times. The rearrangement uses TRBV28 and TRBJ1-6, with TRBD1 matching 7 bases. J lost 10 bases, V lost 3 bases, and 6 bases had no gene match. The germline gives CDR1 MDHEN, CDR2 SYDVKM. The CDR3 spans 14 residues. The CDR3 here is CASSLTGNTSPLHF. The CDR3 nucleotides read TGTGCCAGCAGTTTGACAGGGAATACGTCACCCCTCCACTTT.